A single sample gave rise to the 28 T cell receptor beta chains below, sequenced in a study of blood T cell repertoires in COVID-19. Sequenced by immunoSEQ multiplex PCR; TCRdb stores in-frame clones only, minus some. The sample contains 99,000 or so clones, 65% to 90% of which appear only once. Sequencing was carried out using peripheral blood. Receptors were obtained from a man in his fifties with acute or convalescent COVID-19.

This rearrangement joins TRBV5-1 to TRBJ1-4, with TRBD1 matching over 7 bases. The CDR3 has 18 residues. Trimming took 3 bases from V and 3 from J; bases not matched to a gene: 14. The germline V gene has CDR1 SGHRS and CDR2 YFSETQ. CDR3 in amino acids: CASSSRTGAGSANEKLFF. DNA of the CDR3: TGCGCCAGCAGCTCCCGTACAGGGGCAGGATCAGCTAATGAAAAACTGTTTTTT.

V gene TRBV24-1 combines with J gene TRBJ1-3; TRBD1 matches 7 bases. CDR3 length equals 15 residues. Per germline, CDR1 KGHDR and CDR2 SFDVKD. The ends lost 4 bases at V and 4 bases at J; junction bases unmatched: 6. CDR3 sequence (DNA): TGTGCCACCAGTGACTATGACAGGGACGGAAACACCATATATTTT. Protein: CATSDYDRDGNTIYF.

V is TRBV7-2 and J is TRBJ2-3; TRBD2 is a possible D gene (6 bases). Germline V gene lookup returns CDR1 SGHTA and CDR2 FQGNSA. This CDR3 contains 17 residues. V was clipped by 1 base and J by 3 bases, with 17 bases between them. The CDR3 DNA reads as TGTGCCAGCAGCTTAGGGGCGAGGCCCGCGGGAACAGATACGCAGTATTTT. Amino acid sequence: CASSLGARPAGTDTQYF.

This clone is a singleton in its sample. The DNA for the CDR3 is TGTGCCAGCAGCCACGGGACTGCTAATAATTCACCCCTCCACTTT. It specifies CASSHGTANNSPLHF. The chain employs TRBV3-1 (or the pseudogene TRBV3-2) and TRBJ1-6; D is possibly TRBD1 (5 bases). This CDR3 contains 15 residues. Trimming left V 3 bases short and J 5 bases short, with 11 bases between. The germline CDR1 and CDR2 sequences are LGHDT and YNNKEL (reference sequence).

V gene TRBV6-5 combines with J gene TRBJ1-3, with 8 bases fitting TRBD1. This CDR3 contains 14 residues. CDR1 MNHEY and CDR2 SVGAGI come from the germline V gene. J gave up 5 bases and V 6 bases, and 6 bases lay outside the gene matches. The CDR3 DNA reads as TGTGCCAGCAGCAAGACAGGGGTTAGAAACACCATATATTTT. Translated: CASSKTGVRNTIYF.

The chain employs TRBV7-9 and TRBJ1-4; D not certain. The germline V and J ends were trimmed by 3 bases and 4 bases, with 6 bases remaining between them. Germline assignment: CDR1 SEHNR and CDR2 FQNEAQ (reference sequence). The CDR3 totals 13 residues. The CDR3: CASSFRSNEKLFF. The CDR3 nucleotides are TGTGCCAGCAGCTTCCGGAGTAATGAAAAACTGTTTTTT. The variable domain in full, with the rest retrieved from reference TRBV7-9 and TRBJ1-4, is DTGVSQNPRHKITKRGQNVTFRCDPISEHNRLYWYRQTLGQGPEFLTYFQNEAQLEKSRLLSDRFSAERPKGSFSTLEIQRTEQGDSAMYLCASSFRSNEKLFFGSGTQLSVL.

This clone was detected only a few times. The rearrangement joins TRBV10-1 to TRBJ2-7, with 7 nucleotides matching TRBD2. Looked up from germline, CDR1 is WNHNN and CDR2 is SYGVQD (reference sequence). V shed 0 bases, J shed 6 bases, and the junction held 2 bases outside the gene matches. CDR3 length: 13 amino acids. This CDR3 reads CASSESGRAEQYF. CDR3 sequence (DNA): TGCGCCAGCAGTGAGTCGGGGAGGGCCGAGCAGTACTTC.

V is TRBV6-5 and J is TRBJ1-5; tentatively, D is TRBD1 (6 bases). CDR1 and CDR2 from the germline V gene are MNHEY and SVGAGI. The CDR3 totals 14 residues. V was pared by 6 bases and J by 2 bases, with 11 bases between. CDR3 nucleotides: TGTGCCAGCAGATCGGACAGACGCAATCAGCCCCAGCATTTT. The encoded protein is CASRSDRRNQPQHF.

The genes are TRBV18 and TRBJ2-2; TRBD1 matches at 7 bases. There are 16 residues in the CDR3. The ends lost 3 bases at V and 0 bases at J; junction bases unmatched: 4. Germline CDR1 reads KGHSH; CDR2 reads LQKENI. The CDR3 nucleotides read TGTGCCAGCTCACCTACGGGACAGACGAACACCGGGGAGCTGTTTTTT. This encodes CASSPTGQTNTGELFF.

About this clone itself: The same CDR3 also results from other DNA sequences found in this sample. The DNA for the CDR3 is TGTGCCAGCAGCCAGGACAGTACCGGGGAGCTGTTTTTT. This gives the protein CASSQDSTGELFF. The chain combines TRBV3-1 (or the pseudogene TRBV3-2) with TRBJ2-2, with a possible D match to TRBD1 (6 bases). The CDR3 is 13 amino acids. Germline loops: CDR1 LGHDT, CDR2 YNNKEL (reference sequence). V was cut by 3 bases and J by 5 bases, with 7 bases left in between.

This chain links TRBV2 with TRBJ2-3; D call uncertain. The CDR3 consists of 11 residues. CDR1 SNHLY and CDR2 FYNNEI come from the germline V gene. Trimming removed 8 bases at V and 2 bases at J, with 5 bases between. CDR3 protein: CASLSTDTQYF. The CDR3 nucleotides are TGTGCCAGCCTCTCCACAGATACGCAGTATTTT. The variable domain in full, completed from reference TRBV2 and TRBJ2-3, reads EPEVTQTPSHQVTQMGQEVILRCVPISNHLYFYWYRQILGQKVEFLVSFYNNEISEKSEIFDDQFSVERPDGSNFTLKIRSTKLEDSAMYFCASLSTDTQYFGPGTRLTVL.

This clone came up a few times. This chain uses TRBV3-1 (or the pseudogene TRBV3-2) with TRBJ2-2; 8 nucleotides agree with TRBD1. The length of the CDR3 is 15 residues. The V gene end was trimmed by 6 bases and the J gene end by 1 base; junction bases not matched to a gene: 4. Germline-derived CDR1 and CDR2 are LGHDT and YNNKEL (reference sequence). The CDR3 spells CASRPGTGNTGELFF. The DNA of the CDR3 is TGTGCCAGCAGACCCGGGACAGGGAACACCGGGGAGCTGTTTTTT.

The CDR3 spells CASSLVPYPGYTF. In DNA form, the CDR3 reads TGTGCCAGCAGCTTGGTTCCCTACCCTGGCTACACCTTC. The genes are TRBV5-4 and TRBJ1-2; D gene unclear. The CDR3 runs 13 residues. Germline V lookup: CDR1 SGHNT, CDR2 YYREEE (reference sequence). Trimming removed 0 bases from V and 7 bases from J, with 10 bases in between.

This chain joins TRBV5-1 and TRBJ2-5, with a possible D match to TRBD2 (5 bases). V was cut by 0 bases and J by 5 bases, with 8 bases left in between. Germline V gene data show CDR1 as SGHRS and CDR2 as YFSETQ. The CDR3 has 13 residues. The CDR3 region has the DNA TGCGCCAGCAGCTTGGTTGGGAGTGAGACCCAGTACTTC. It is translated as CASSLVGSETQYF.

Remarks on this clone: A read error may account for a junction end that differs from germline. The J gene is TRBJ1-1, the V gene TRBV13; TRBD1 matches 7 bases. The CDR3 extends over 14 amino acids. Germline V gives CDR1 PRHDT, CDR2 FYEKMQ (reference sequence). The CDR3 coding sequence is TGTGCCAGCAGCGTAGGGGGCCATGTCCCTGAAGCTTTCTTT. It codes for CASSVGGHVPEAFF.

This chain links TRBV29-1 with TRBJ1-2, with TRBD1 identical over 8 bases. This CDR3 region has 16 residues. J lost 2 bases, V lost 3 bases, and 11 bases had no gene match. Germline values: CDR1 SQVTM, CDR2 ANQGSEA. The CDR3 region has the DNA TGCAGCGTTGATTATAGGCAGGGGGCATTCAACTATGGCTACACCTTC. Its translation: CSVDYRQGAFNYGYTF.

The chain couples TRBV7-9 to TRBJ1-1; weak D call: TRBD1 (6 bases). CDR3 length: 15 residues. Germline assignment: CDR1 SEHNR and CDR2 FQNEAQ (reference sequence). Trimming pared 2 bases from V and 5 bases from J, leaving 15 bases between. CDR3 DNA: TGTGCCAGCAGCTTATTTCAGGGGAGGGGGACTGAAGCTTTCTTT. Amino acid sequence: CASSLFQGRGTEAFF. The whole variable domain, remainder taken from reference TRBV7-9 and TRBJ1-1, is DTGVSQNPRHKITKRGQNVTFRCDPISEHNRLYWYRQTLGQGPEFLTYFQNEAQLEKSRLLSDRFSAERPKGSFSTLEIQRTEQGDSAMYLCASSLFQGRGTEAFFGQGTRLTVV.

The chain employs TRBV28 and TRBJ1-4; D possibly corresponds to TRBD1 (5 bases). V lost 6 bases and J lost 2, with 10 bases in between. This CDR3 is 14 amino acids long. Germline CDR1 MDHEN, CDR2 SYDVKM. The CDR3, as DNA: TGTGCCAGCAGGCAGACAGATACTAATGAAAAACTGTTTTTT. Amino acid sequence: CASRQTDTNEKLFF.

This clone was observed a few times. The chain uses TRBV3-1 (or the pseudogene TRBV3-2) and TRBJ2-3, with 8 nucleotides matching TRBD2. CDR1 and CDR2 from the germline V gene are LGHDT and YNNKEL (reference sequence). Trimming removed 4 bases from V and 3 bases from J; junction bases left unmatched: 6. The CDR3 spans 15 residues. This CDR3 reads CASSRTGLGTDTQYF. The DNA of the CDR3 is TGTGCCAGCAGCCGAACGGGACTAGGGACAGATACGCAGTATTTT.

J is TRBJ2-5 and V is TRBV6-4, with TRBD2 identical over 13 bases. CDR3 length: 15 amino acids. The junction had 4 bases not matched to a gene; V was cut back by 5 bases and J by 4 bases. Per germline, CDR1 MRHNA and CDR2 SNTAGT. The CDR3 loop is CASSLGLAGVETQYF. The CDR3 DNA reads TGTGCCAGCAGTCTTGGACTAGCGGGAGTAGAGACCCAGTACTTC.

This chain links TRBV21-1 with TRBJ2-1; TRBD1 is the table's D call and was not checked against the DNA. TRBV21-1 is a pseudogene segment. This CDR3 spans 13 amino acids. This chain's CDR3 is CASRTGAYNEQFF. CDR3 nucleotide sequence: TGTGCCAGCAGGACAGGGGCCTACAATGAGCAGTTCTTC.

The CDR3 DNA reads TGTGCCAGCTCAAAGGGACTAGTTGGCATCGAGCAGTACTTC. This translates into CASSKGLVGIEQYF. The J gene is TRBJ2-7, the V gene TRBV18, with 8 bases aligning to TRBD2. V was pared by 5 bases and J by 6 bases, with 9 bases of the junction left unmatched. This CDR3 has 14 amino acids. In germline, CDR1 is KGHSH, CDR2 LQKENI. Together with reference TRBV18 and TRBJ2-7, the CDR3 gives the full variable domain: NAGVMQNPRHLVRRRGQEARLRCSPMKGHSHVYWYRQLPEEGLKFMVYLQKENIIDESGMPKERFSAEFPKEGPSILRIQQVVRGDSAAYFCASSKGLVGIEQYFGPGTRLTVT.

This chain connects TRBV6-5 to TRBJ1-5; maybe TRBD1 (6 bases). The V end lost 7 bases, the J end lost 0 bases, and 13 bases lay between the germline ends. This CDR3 spans 15 amino acids. From germline, CDR1 is MNHEY and CDR2 SVGAGI. For the CDR3, the DNA is TGTGCCAGCAAACACAGGGCAAATAGCAATCAGCCCCAGCATTTT. Its translation: CASKHRANSNQPQHF.

Comments on this clone: Distinct nucleotide sequences in the sample also encode this CDR3. The chain joins TRBV28 to TRBJ2-1; 8 positions match TRBD2. CDR3 length: 15 amino acids. V shed 2 bases, J shed 1 base, and the junction held 1 base outside the gene matches. The germline CDR1 and CDR2 sequences are MDHEN and SYDVKM. DNA for the CDR3: TGTGCCAGCAGTTTAGCGGGAGGTTCCTACAATGAGCAGTTCTTC. This translates into CASSLAGGSYNEQFF.

The rearrangement joins TRBV6-2 or TRBV6-3 to TRBJ2-3, with 12 bases fitting TRBD2. Germline CDR1 and CDR2: MNHEY and SVGEGT. CDR3 length: 17 amino acids. After removal of 0 bases from V and 6 bases from J, the junction contained 7 bases not matched to a gene. The CDR3, as DNA: TGTGCCAGCAGTTACTCCTGGACTAGCGGGGCCGGGGATACGCAGTATTTT. This gives the protein CASSYSWTSGAGDTQYF.

The CDR3 is CASSLGRQRGNNEQFF. In DNA, the CDR3 is TGTGCCAGCAGCTTAGGTAGACAAAGGGGGAACAATGAGCAGTTCTTC. The V and J genes are TRBV7-9 and TRBJ2-1, with D possibly being TRBD1 (6 bases). The CDR3 is 16 amino acids. The germline V gene encodes CDR1 SEHNR and CDR2 FQNEAQ (reference sequence). The ends were cut back, 1 base at V and 5 bases at J, with 15 bases in the middle.

The gene calls are TRBV11-3 and TRBJ2-4, with 10 nucleotides matching TRBD1. The CDR3 runs 14 residues. Germline CDR1 is SGHNT and CDR2 is YENEEA. V lost 6 bases to trimming and J lost 7 bases; unmatched junction nucleotides: 6. The CDR3: CASRGLGQGNIQYF. The DNA of the CDR3 is TGTGCCAGCAGGGGTTTGGGACAGGGGAACATTCAGTACTTC.

V is TRBV21-1 and J is TRBJ2-5; the table calls TRBD1, which could not be checked here. TRBV21-1 is noted as a pseudogene. The CDR3 spans 15 residues. The CDR3 region has the DNA TGTGCCAGCAGCAAAGTGTCGGGACAGGGGCAGACCCAGTACTTC. It codes for CASSKVSGQGQTQYF.